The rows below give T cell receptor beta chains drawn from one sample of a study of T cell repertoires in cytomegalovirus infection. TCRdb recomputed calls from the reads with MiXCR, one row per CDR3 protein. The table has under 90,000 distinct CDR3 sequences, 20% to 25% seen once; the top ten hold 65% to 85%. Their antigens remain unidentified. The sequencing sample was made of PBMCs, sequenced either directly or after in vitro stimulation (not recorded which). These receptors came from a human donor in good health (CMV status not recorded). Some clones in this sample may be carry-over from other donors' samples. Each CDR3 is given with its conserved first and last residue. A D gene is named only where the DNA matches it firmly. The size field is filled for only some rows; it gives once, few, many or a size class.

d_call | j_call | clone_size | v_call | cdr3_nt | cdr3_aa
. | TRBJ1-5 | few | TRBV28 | TGTGCCAGCAGTTTGATATCGGGGAGGGTCGAGGGTCAGCCCCAGCATTTT | CASSLISGRVEGQPQHF
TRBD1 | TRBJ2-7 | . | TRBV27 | TGTGCCAGCAGTCCCAGGGACAGGGAGATCTACGAGCAGTACTTC | CASSPRDREIYEQYF
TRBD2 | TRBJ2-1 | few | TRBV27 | TGTGCCAGCAATGGACTAGCGGGAGCCCCCTACAATGAGCAGTTCTTC | CASNGLAGAPYNEQFF
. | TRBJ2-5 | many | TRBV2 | TGTGCCAGCTTGGTCGGCCAAGAGACCCAGTACTTC | CASLVGQETQYF
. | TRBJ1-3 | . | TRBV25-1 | TGTGCCAGCAGCGCCGGGAAAAGCACCATATATTTT | CASSAGKSTIYF
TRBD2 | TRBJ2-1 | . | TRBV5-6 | TGTGCCAGCAGCGGACTTTCGCGGGAGGGCCGTGGGAATGAGCAGTTCTTC | CASSGLSREGRGNEQFF
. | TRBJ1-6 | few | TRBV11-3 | TGTGCCAGCAGCTTTAGCTCCTATAATTCACCCCTCCACTTT | CASSFSSYNSPLHF
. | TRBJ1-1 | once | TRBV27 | TGTGCCAGCAGGGGGGATGCAAGGCACACTGAAGCTTTCTTT | CASRGDARHTEAFF
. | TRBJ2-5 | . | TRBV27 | TGTGCCAGCATGGGGAGTAGTACCCAGTACTTC | CASMGSSTQYF
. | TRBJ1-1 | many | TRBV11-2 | TGTGCCAGCAGCTCGAACACAGGGAGGGCCACTGAAGCTTTCTTT | CASSSNTGRATEAFF
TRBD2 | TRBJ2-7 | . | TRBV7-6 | TGTGCCAGCAGCCGGGAGGCCGGCTACGAGCAGTACTTC | CASSREAGYEQYF
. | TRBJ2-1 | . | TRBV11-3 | TGTGCCAGCAGCCCCGCGGGTACACTCTCCTACAATGAGCAGTTCTTC | CASSPAGTLSYNEQFF
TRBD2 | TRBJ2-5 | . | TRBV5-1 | TGCGCCAGCAGCAGCGGGAGAGGAGAGGAGACCCAGTACTTC | CASSSGRGEETQYF
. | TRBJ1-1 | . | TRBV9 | TGTGCCAGCAGCGTAGTCACAGGAAAGAACACTGAAGCTTTCTTT | CASSVVTGKNTEAFF
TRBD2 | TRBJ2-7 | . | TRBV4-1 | TGCGCCAGCAGCCATCCGGGACTAGATCGCTACGAGCAGTACTTC | CASSHPGLDRYEQYF
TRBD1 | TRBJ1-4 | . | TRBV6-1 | TGTGCCACCGGACAGGGCCGGGAAAAACTGTTTTTT | CATGQGREKLFF
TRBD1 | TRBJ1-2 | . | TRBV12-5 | TGTGCTAGTGGTTCCACTCGGACAGGGGGAGGCTACACCTTC | CASGSTRTGGGYTF
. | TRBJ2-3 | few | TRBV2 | TGTGCCAGCGGACCTCCCCTGGGCCAAGGCACAGATACGCAGTATTTT | CASGPPLGQGTDTQYF
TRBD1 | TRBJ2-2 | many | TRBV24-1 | TGTGCCACCAGTGATCCAGACAGGGGAACCGGGGAGCTGTTTTTT | CATSDPDRGTGELFF
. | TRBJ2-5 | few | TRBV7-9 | TGTGCCAGCAGCTTAGTGGGGTCCTATGAAGAGACCCAGTACTTC | CASSLVGSYEETQYF
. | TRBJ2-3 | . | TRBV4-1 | TGCGCCAGCAGCCAAGATCCGGGAGATACGCAGTATTTT | CASSQDPGDTQYF
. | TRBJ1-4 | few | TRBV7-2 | TGTGCCAGCAGCGCTAGGGGTGGTACTAATGAAAAACTGTTTTTT | CASSARGGTNEKLFF
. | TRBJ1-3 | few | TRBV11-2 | TGTGCCAGCAGCTTAGATCCGGTCTCTGGAAACACCATATATTTT | CASSLDPVSGNTIYF
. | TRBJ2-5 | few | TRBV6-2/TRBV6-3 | TGTGCCAGCAGTTACATCCAGGTCCGGGAGACCCAGTACTTC | CASSYIQVRETQYF
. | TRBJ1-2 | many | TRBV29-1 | TGCAGCGTTGAAGACGGTCAGGGCACTAACTATGGCTACACCTTC | CSVEDGQGTNYGYTF
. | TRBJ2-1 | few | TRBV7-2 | TGTGCCAGCAGCCGGGACAATCCCTCCTACAATGAGCAGTTCTTC | CASSRDNPSYNEQFF
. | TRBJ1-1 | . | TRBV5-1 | TGCGCCAGCAGTCCGGGGGAAGCTGAAGCTTTCTTT | CASSPGEAEAFF
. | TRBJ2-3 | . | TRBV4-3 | TGCGCCAGCAGCCAAGACTGGGACGCAAATACGCAGTATTTT | CASSQDWDANTQYF
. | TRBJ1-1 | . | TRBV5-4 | TGTGCCAGCAGCTTGAACAGACAGAACACTGAAGCTTTCTTT | CASSLNRQNTEAFF
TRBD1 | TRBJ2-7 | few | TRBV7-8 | TGTGCCAGCAGCGCCGGACAGGGAGTTTCCTACGAGCAGTACTTC | CASSAGQGVSYEQYF
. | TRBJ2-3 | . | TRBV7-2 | TGTGCCAGCAGCTTAGCGTGGACTCACACAGATTCGCAGTATTTT | CASSLAWTHTDSQYF
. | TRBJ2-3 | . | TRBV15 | TGTGCCACCAGCAGAGATAGACAAAACACAGATACGCAGTATTTT | CATSRDRQNTDTQYF
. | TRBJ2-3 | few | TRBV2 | TGTGCCAGCAGTGATAGCGCGCCCGATACGCAGTATTTT | CASSDSAPDTQYF
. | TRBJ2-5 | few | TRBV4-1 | TGCGCCAGCAGCCTAAACCCATGGGAGGAGACCCAGTACTTC | CASSLNPWEETQYF
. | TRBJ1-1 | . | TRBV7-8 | TGTGCCAGCAGCCTCAGATTCCGGGGGAACACTGAAGCTTTCTTT | CASSLRFRGNTEAFF